The source of this T cell receptor (beta chain) is a study of OX40 agonist ivuxolimab in advanced cancers. Study-level background: Patients received ivuxolimab, an agonistic anti-OX40 (CD134) antibody. Dose-escalation cases comprised hepatocellular carcinoma, melanoma, renal cell or head and neck cancer. Findings of the study overall: By week 6 at 0.1 to 3.0 mg/kg, blood CD4+ and CD8+ T cells had expanded clonally. Several nonresponders also turned out to have low normalized T-cell clonal expansion.

Turning to this clone: Its target is not known.

In germline, CDR1 is MGHRA, CDR2 YSYEKL. The length of the CDR3 is 16 residues. The V and J ends lost 3 bases and 0 bases respectively, with 14 bases between them. The data were produced by immunoSEQ multiplex PCR, yet TCRdb's version contains in-frame clones alone and is incomplete. The table includes about 48,000 clones, 70% to 90% detected once. The sequence came from an adult with an advanced solid tumor such as melanoma, head and neck, liver or kidney cancer. Material: CD4+ or CD8+ T cells sorted from blood, obtained in a trial of the OX40 agonist ivuxolimab. The chain recombines TRBV4-1 with TRBJ1-2; D remains unclear. The CDR3 is CASSHRDGPANYGYTF. Here the CDR3 DNA reads TGCGCCAGCAGCCATAGAGACGGCCCAGCTAACTATGGCTACACCTTC.